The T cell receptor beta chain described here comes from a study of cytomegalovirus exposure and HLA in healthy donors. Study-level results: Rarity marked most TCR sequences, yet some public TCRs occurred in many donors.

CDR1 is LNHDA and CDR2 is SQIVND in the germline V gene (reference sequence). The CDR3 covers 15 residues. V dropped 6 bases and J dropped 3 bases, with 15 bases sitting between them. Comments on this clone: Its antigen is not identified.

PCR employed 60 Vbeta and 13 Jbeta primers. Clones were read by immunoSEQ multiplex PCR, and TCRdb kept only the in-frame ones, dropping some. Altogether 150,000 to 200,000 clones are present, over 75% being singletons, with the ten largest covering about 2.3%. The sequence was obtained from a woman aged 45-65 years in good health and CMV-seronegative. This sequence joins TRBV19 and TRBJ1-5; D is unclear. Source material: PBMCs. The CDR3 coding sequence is TGTGCCAGTAGCCTCCAACATGGAGTCAATCAGCCCCAGCATTTT. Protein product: CASSLQHGVNQPQHF.